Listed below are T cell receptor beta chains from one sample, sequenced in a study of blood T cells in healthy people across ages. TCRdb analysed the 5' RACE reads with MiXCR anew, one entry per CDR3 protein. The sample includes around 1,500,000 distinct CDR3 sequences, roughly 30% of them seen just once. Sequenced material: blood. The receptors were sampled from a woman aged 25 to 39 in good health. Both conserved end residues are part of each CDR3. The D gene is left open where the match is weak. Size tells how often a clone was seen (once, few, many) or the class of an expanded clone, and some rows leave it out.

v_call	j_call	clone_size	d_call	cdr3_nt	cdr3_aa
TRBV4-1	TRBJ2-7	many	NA	TGCGCCAGCAGCCAAGGGCTAGAGGCCTACGAGCAGTACTTC	CASSQGLEAYEQYF
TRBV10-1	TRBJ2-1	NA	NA	TGCGCCAGCAGGGGGTCTCGGGCCAACAATGAGCAGTTCTTC	CASRGSRANNEQFF
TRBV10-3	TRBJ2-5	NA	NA	TGTGCCATCAGCCCGTCCAGCACCCAAGAGACCCAGTACTTC	CAISPSSTQETQYF
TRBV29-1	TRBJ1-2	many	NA	TGCAGCGTTGAAAGGCTGAGGGACTATGGCTACACCTTC	CSVERLRDYGYTF
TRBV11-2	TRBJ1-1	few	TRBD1	TGTGCCAGCAGCTTAGATAGGGGACAGGGGAGCGCTTTCTTT	CASSLDRGQGSAFF
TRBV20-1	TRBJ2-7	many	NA	TGCAGTGCTAGAGACCTGGCGGGGTCAGGGGAGACCTACGAGCAGTACTTC	CSARDLAGSGETYEQYF
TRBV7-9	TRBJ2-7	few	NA	TGTGCCAGCAGCTCGATGGACAGTAGCGAGCAGTACTTC	CASSSMDSSEQYF
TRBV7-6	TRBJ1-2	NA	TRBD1	TGTGCCAGCAGCTTAGACATAAGGGACAGGGCAAGTCGTGACTATGGCTACACCTTC	CASSLDIRDRASRDYGYTF
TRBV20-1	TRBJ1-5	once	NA	TGCAGTGCTAGAGTAACAGTAGGTCAGCCCCAGCATTTT	CSARVTVGQPQHF
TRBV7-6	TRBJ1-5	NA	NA	TGTGCCAGCAGCTTAGTGGAGAGTTGGGGAGGCGATCAGCCCCAGCATTTT	CASSLVESWGGDQPQHF
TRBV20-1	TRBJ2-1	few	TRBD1	TGCAGTGCTACTGGATTCAGGGGGAATGAGCAGTTCTTC	CSATGFRGNEQFF
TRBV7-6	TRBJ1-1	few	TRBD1	TGTGCCAGCGGCGATACCGGGACAGGGAGCCCTGAAGCTTTCTTT	CASGDTGTGSPEAFF
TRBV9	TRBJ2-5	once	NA	TGTGTCAGCAGCGTAGGGCCCCAAGAGACCCAGTACTTC	CVSSVGPQETQYF
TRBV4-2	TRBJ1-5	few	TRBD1	TGTGCCAGCAGCGGTCAGGGGGCCAATCAGCCCCAGCATTTT	CASSGQGANQPQHF
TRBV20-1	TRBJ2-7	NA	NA	TGCAGTGCTATCCGGCGGGATTACAATGAGCAGTACTTC	CSAIRRDYNEQYF
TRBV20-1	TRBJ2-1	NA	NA	TGCAGCCCCTCAAGGGGGGTCTCCTACAATGAGCAGTTCTTC	CSPSRGVSYNEQFF
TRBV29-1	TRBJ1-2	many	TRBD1	TGCAGCGTTGAGGGACAGCCCCCTAACTATGGCTACACCTTC	CSVEGQPPNYGYTF
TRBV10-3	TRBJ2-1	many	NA	TGTGCCATCAGTGAGTCATGGGGGAATAACAATGAGCAGTTCTTC	CAISESWGNNNEQFF
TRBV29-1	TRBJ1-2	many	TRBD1	TGCAGCGTTGGGGGGCTGACAGGGACTAACTATGGCTACACCTTC	CSVGGLTGTNYGYTF
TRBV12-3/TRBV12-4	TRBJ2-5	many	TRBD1	TGTGCCAGCAGTTTAGGGGGACAGGGAGAGACCCAGTACTTC	CASSLGGQGETQYF
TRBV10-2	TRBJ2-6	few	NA	TGCGCCAGCAGTGAAGTCGAATTCTCTGGGGCCAACGTCCTGACTTTC	CASSEVEFSGANVLTF
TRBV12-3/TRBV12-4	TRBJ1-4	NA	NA	TGTGCCAGCAGTCCAGGGGTTGTGACTAATGAAAAACTGTTTTTT	CASSPGVVTNEKLFF
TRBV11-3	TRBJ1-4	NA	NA	TGTGCCAGCAGCCCATCCCCCCGACACGTTGAAAAACTGTTTTTT	CASSPSPRHVEKLFF
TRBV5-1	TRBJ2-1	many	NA	TGCGCCAGCAGCCCCGAGAGGCTAACCTACAATGAGCAGTTCTTC	CASSPERLTYNEQFF
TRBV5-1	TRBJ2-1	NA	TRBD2	TGCGCCAGCAGCCCCGGGACTAGCCCAAGTAGCTCCTACAATGAGCAGTTCTTC	CASSPGTSPSSSYNEQFF
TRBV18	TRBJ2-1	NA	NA	TGTGCCAGCTCACCAATTAAGAAGACGGAGCAGTTCTTC	CASSPIKKTEQFF